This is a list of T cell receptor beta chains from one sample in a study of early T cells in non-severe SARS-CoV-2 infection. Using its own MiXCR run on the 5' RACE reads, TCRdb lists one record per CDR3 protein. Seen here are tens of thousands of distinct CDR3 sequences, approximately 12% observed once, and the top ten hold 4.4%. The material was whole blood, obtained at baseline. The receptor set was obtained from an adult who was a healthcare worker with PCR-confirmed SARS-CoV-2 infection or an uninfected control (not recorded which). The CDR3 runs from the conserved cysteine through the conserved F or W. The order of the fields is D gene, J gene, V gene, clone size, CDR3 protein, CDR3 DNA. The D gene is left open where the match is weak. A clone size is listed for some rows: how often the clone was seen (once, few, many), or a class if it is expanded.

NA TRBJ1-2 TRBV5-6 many CASSRDPTGYGYTF TGTGCCAGCAGCCGAGACCCTACAGGCTATGGCTACACCTTC
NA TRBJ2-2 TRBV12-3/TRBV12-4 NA CASSLAGGVGTGELFF TGTGCCAGCAGTTTAGCTGGCGGGGTTGGAACCGGGGAGCTGTTTTTT
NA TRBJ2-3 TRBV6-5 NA CASRPRASARTDTQYF TGTGCCAGCAGACCTAGGGCTTCAGCACGCACAGATACGCAGTATTTT
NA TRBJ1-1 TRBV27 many CASSPIRTRTMNTEAFF TGTGCCAGCAGTCCAATCCGTACAAGAACAATGAACACTGAAGCTTTCTTT
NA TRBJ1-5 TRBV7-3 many CASSLVSNQPQHF TGTGCCAGCAGCTTAGTGAGCAATCAGCCCCAGCATTTT
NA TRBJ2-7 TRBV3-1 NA CASSQDLGEQYF TGTGCCAGCAGCCAAGATTTAGGGGAGCAGTACTTC
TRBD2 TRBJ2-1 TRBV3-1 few CASSQGEGGYNEQFF TGTGCCAGCAGCCAAGGTGAGGGAGGGTACAATGAGCAGTTCTTC
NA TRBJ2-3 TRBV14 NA CASSQELARRGTQYF TGTGCCAGCAGCCAAGAACTAGCCCGGAGGGGTACGCAGTATTTT
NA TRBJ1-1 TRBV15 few CATSRRQMNTEAFF TGTGCCACCAGCAGACGCCAGATGAACACTGAAGCTTTCTTT
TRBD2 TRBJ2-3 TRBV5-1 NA CASSFAGGRDTQYF TGCGCCAGCAGCTTCGCGGGAGGTAGGGATACGCAGTATTTT
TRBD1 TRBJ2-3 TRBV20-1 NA CSARSGTGTDTQYF TGCAGTGCCAGATCCGGGACAGGGACAGATACGCAGTATTTT
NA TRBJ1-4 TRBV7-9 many CSSRPFRRPNEKLFF TGTTCCAGCAGGCCATTCAGGCGCCCTAATGAAAAACTGTTTTTT
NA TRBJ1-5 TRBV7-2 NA CASSLAFYQPQHF TGTGCCAGCAGCTTAGCTTTTTATCAGCCCCAGCATTTT
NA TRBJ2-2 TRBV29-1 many CSVVLALNTGELFF TGCAGCGTTGTACTGGCGCTTAACACCGGGGAGCTGTTTTTT
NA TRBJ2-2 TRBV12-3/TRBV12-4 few CASSFPAPNTGELFF TGTGCCAGCAGTTTCCCCGCGCCGAACACCGGGGAGCTGTTTTTT
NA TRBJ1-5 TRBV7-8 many CASSPRTDYSNQPQHF TGTGCCAGCAGCCCGCGGACAGATTATAGCAATCAGCCCCAGCATTTT
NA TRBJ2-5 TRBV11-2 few CASSLAPTGSQEKTQYF TGTGCCAGCAGCTTAGCACCAACAGGGAGCCAAGAGAAGACCCAGTACTTC
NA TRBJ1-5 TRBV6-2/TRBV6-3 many CASSHNRDQPQHF TGTGCCAGCAGTCACAACAGGGATCAGCCCCAGCATTTT
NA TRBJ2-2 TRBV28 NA CASSVPSETGELFF TGTGCCAGCAGCGTCCCTAGTGAAACCGGGGAGCTGTTTTTT
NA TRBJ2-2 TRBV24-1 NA CATSDPSFGNTGELFF TGTGCCACCAGTGACCCGTCGTTCGGGAACACCGGGGAGCTGTTTTTT
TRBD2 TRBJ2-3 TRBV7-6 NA CASSLGLAGEGTDTQYF TGTGCCAGCAGCTTAGGGCTAGCGGGAGAAGGAACAGATACGCAGTATTTT
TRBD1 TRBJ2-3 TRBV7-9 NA CASSQIPTGGSTDTQYF TGTGCCAGCAGCCAAATTCCCACAGGGGGTAGCACAGATACGCAGTATTTT
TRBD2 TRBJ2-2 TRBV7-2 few CASRAGHVDTGELFF TGTGCCAGCCGAGCGGGGCATGTGGACACCGGGGAGCTGTTTTTT
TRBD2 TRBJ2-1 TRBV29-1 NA CSVVRGDNEQFF TGCAGCGTTGTGCGGGGGGACAATGAGCAGTTCTTC
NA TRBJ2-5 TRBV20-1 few CSARSPGHLQETQYF TGCAGTGCTAGATCCCCCGGACACCTCCAAGAGACCCAGTACTTC
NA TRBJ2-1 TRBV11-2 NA CASSSQTVVSIYNEQFF TGTGCCAGCAGCTCCCAGACAGTCGTTTCCATCTACAATGAGCAGTTCTTC
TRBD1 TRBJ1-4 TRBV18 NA CASSSGTARLFF TGTGCCAGCTCATCCGGGACAGCGCGGCTGTTTTTT
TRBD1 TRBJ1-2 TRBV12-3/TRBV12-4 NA CASSLEAGGDNYGYTF TGTGCCAGCAGTTTAGAGGCAGGGGGAGATAACTATGGCTACACCTTC
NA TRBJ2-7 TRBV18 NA CASSPPAIPPYEQYF TGTGCCAGCTCACCACCCGCGATTCCCCCCTACGAGCAGTACTTC
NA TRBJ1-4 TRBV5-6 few CASSLGPNEKLFF TGTGCCAGCAGCTTAGGGCCGAATGAAAAACTGTTTTTT
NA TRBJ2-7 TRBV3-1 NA CASSQDTVPSTTFGPSYEQYF TGTGCCAGCAGCCAAGATACAGTACCCTCCACAACTTTCGGCCCCTCCTACGAGCAGTACTTC
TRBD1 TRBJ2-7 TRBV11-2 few CASSFDRGTYEQYF TGTGCCAGCAGCTTCGACAGGGGAACCTACGAGCAGTACTTC
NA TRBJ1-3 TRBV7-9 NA CASSYRQHLRNTIYF TGTGCCAGCAGCTATCGACAGCATCTCCGAAACACCATATATTTT
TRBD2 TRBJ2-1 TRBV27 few CASSPRVAGGFYNEQFF TGTGCCAGCAGTCCTCGGGTAGCGGGAGGGTTTTACAATGAGCAGTTCTTC
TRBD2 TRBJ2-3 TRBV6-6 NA CASSYPLAETDTQYF TGTGCCAGCAGTTACCCGCTAGCGGAGACAGATACGCAGTATTTT
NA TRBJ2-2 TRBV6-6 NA CASIGVPATGELFF TGTGCCAGCATCGGGGTTCCAGCCACCGGGGAGCTGTTTTTT
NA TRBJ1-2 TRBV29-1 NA CSIVSVTPNYGYTF TGCAGCATCGTTTCGGTGACTCCTAACTATGGCTACACCTTC
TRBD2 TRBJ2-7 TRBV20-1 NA CSAAFGGGYEQYF TGCAGTGCTGCCTTTGGGGGGGGCTACGAGCAGTACTTC
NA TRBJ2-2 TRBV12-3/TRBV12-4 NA CASSSVVGTGELFF TGTGCCAGCAGTTCGGTAGTGGGGACCGGGGAGCTGTTTTTT
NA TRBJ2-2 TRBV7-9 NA CASSLEGLYTGELFF TGTGCCAGCAGCTTAGAGGGACTGTACACCGGGGAGCTGTTTTTT
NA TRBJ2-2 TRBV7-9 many CASSLKGDTGELFF TGTGCCAGCAGCTTAAAAGGGGACACCGGGGAGCTGTTTTTT
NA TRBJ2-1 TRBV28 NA CASRKFRGLTGRNEQFF TGTGCCAGCAGGAAGTTTAGGGGATTGACAGGGAGGAATGAGCAGTTCTTC
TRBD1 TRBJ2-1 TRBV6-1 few CASRETGMGEQFF TGTGCCAGCAGAGAGACAGGGATGGGAGAGCAGTTCTTC
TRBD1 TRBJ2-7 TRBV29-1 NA CSVEDPLGQGLEQYF TGCAGCGTTGAAGATCCCCTGGGACAGGGGTTGGAGCAGTACTTC
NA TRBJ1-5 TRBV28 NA CASSLEIKNQPQHF TGTGCCAGCAGTTTAGAAATAAAGAATCAGCCCCAGCATTTT
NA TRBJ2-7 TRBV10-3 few CAISESYSTGLSSYEQYF TGTGCCATCAGTGAGTCCTATAGTACAGGGTTGAGCTCCTACGAGCAGTACTTC
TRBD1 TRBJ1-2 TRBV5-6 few CASSLVLAGGYGYTF TGTGCCAGCAGCTTGGTGCTGGCAGGGGGATATGGCTACACCTTC
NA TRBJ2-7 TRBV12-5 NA CASATGLSGYRYEQYF TGTGCTAGTGCAACGGGGTTGTCAGGGTATCGGTACGAGCAGTACTTC
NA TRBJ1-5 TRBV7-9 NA CASSPRKGKIQPQHF TGTGCCAGCAGCCCCCGAAAGGGAAAAATTCAGCCCCAGCATTTT
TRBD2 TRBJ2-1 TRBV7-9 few CASSSSHRLAWDEQFF TGTGCCAGCAGCTCTAGCCATCGACTAGCATGGGATGAGCAGTTCTTC
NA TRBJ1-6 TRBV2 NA CASSPQGSRSPLHF TGTGCCAGCAGTCCTCAGGGTTCACGGTCACCCCTCCACTTT
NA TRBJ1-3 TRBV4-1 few CASSQEVSGMLSGNTIYF TGCGCCAGCAGCCAAGAAGTCAGCGGGATGCTCTCTGGAAACACCATATATTTT
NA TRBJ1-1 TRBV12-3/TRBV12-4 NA CASRRGMNTEAFF TGTGCCAGCAGAAGGGGGATGAACACTGAAGCTTTCTTT